Listed below are T cell receptor beta chains from one sample, sequenced in a study of T-cell memory formation after mild COVID-19. MiXCR, applied by TCRdb to the 5' RACE reads, yields one record per CDR3 protein. The sample records about 250,000 distinct CDR3 sequences, about a sixth being singletons. Sequenced sample: PBMCs or a T cell subset sorted from them (not recorded which). Source of these receptors: a man between 18 and 29 years old who had mild COVID-19 (a few samples of this study predate the infection). Cell type and time point are not known. Both conserved end residues are part of each CDR3. The D gene is left open where the match is weak. Not all rows give a size; the values are once, few, many and, for expanded clones, a class.

NA	TRBV3-1	NA	TRBJ2-1	CASSPEQGIYNEQFF	TGTGCCAGCAGCCCGGAACAGGGAATTTACAATGAGCAGTTCTTC
NA	TRBV12-3/TRBV12-4	many	TRBJ2-3	CASTLWLPTDTQYF	TGTGCCAGCACCCTATGGCTCCCGACAGATACGCAGTATTTT
NA	TRBV12-5	NA	TRBJ2-2	CAAGTGELFF	TGTGCGGCCGGGACCGGGGAGCTGTTTTTT
TRBD1	TRBV5-1	NA	TRBJ2-3	CASSANRGQDTQYF	TGCGCCAGCAGCGCAAACAGGGGGCAAGATACGCAGTATTTT
NA	TRBV10-2	many	TRBJ1-5	CASSDSHSNQPQHF	TGCGCCAGCAGTGACAGTCATAGCAATCAGCCCCAGCATTTT
NA	TRBV20-1	few	TRBJ1-2	CSARDASLVPSRGGYTF	TGCAGTGCTAGAGACGCGTCGCTCGTTCCATCCAGAGGTGGCTACACCTTC
NA	TRBV4-3	few	TRBJ1-2	CASSSTMVEYGYTF	TGCGCCAGCAGCTCTACAATGGTGGAGTATGGCTACACCTTC
TRBD1	TRBV5-1	NA	TRBJ1-2	CASSLTGDQYGYTF	TGCGCCAGCAGCCTGACAGGGGACCAATATGGCTACACCTTC
TRBD1	TRBV2	NA	TRBJ2-2	CASKRDREITGELFF	TGTGCCAGCAAACGGGACAGGGAAATCACCGGGGAGCTGTTTTTT
NA	TRBV7-9	NA	TRBJ1-4	CASSLGMGDEKLFF	TGTGCCAGCAGCTTGGGAATGGGGGATGAAAAACTGTTTTTT
TRBD2	TRBV11-3	NA	TRBJ2-5	CASSQNPTGGRETQYF	TGTGCCAGCAGCCAAAACCCGACCGGGGGGAGAGAGACCCAGTACTTC
NA	TRBV7-2	many	TRBJ1-1	CASNPDWLEAFF	TGTGCCAGCAACCCCGATTGGCTTGAAGCTTTCTTT
NA	TRBV7-2	NA	TRBJ1-2	CASSPNRVNYGYTF	TGTGCCAGCAGCCCTAACAGGGTAAACTATGGCTACACCTTC
NA	TRBV7-9	NA	TRBJ1-1	CASSSPRAVNTEAFF	TGTGCCAGCAGCTCCCCTAGGGCCGTGAACACTGAAGCTTTCTTT
NA	TRBV5-1	NA	TRBJ1-1	CASSFTGSQRVF	TGCGCCAGCAGCTTTACGGGTTCGCAGAGAGTCTTT
TRBD1	TRBV6-5	NA	TRBJ1-2	CASSYSRGTGDMGYGYTF	TGTGCCAGCAGTTACTCGAGGGGGACAGGGGACATGGGCTATGGCTACACCTTC
TRBD2	TRBV29-1	NA	TRBJ2-2	CSATGTSLTGELFF	TGCAGCGCCACAGGGACTAGTCTTACCGGGGAGCTGTTTTTT